Here is one T cell receptor (beta chain) with its context. The germline V and J ends were trimmed by 0 bases and 3 bases, with 9 bases remaining between them. CDR3 length: 14 residues. Germline assignment: CDR1 SGHAT and CDR2 FQNNGV. The sample belongs to a study of control samples from healthy donors and cancer patients. The data were produced by immunoSEQ multiplex PCR, yet TCRdb's version contains in-frame clones alone and is incomplete. The sample lists around 100,000 clones; 80% to 90% were seen once. The receptor was isolated from a man in his thirties or forties in good health. V usage is TRBV11-2 and J usage is TRBJ2-7; possible D gene TRBD1, 6 bases. The sequencing sample was made of blood. CDR3 sequence: CASSLEGAGYEQYF. As DNA, the CDR3 is TGTGCCAGCAGCTTAGAGGGGGCGGGCTACGAGCAGTACTTC.